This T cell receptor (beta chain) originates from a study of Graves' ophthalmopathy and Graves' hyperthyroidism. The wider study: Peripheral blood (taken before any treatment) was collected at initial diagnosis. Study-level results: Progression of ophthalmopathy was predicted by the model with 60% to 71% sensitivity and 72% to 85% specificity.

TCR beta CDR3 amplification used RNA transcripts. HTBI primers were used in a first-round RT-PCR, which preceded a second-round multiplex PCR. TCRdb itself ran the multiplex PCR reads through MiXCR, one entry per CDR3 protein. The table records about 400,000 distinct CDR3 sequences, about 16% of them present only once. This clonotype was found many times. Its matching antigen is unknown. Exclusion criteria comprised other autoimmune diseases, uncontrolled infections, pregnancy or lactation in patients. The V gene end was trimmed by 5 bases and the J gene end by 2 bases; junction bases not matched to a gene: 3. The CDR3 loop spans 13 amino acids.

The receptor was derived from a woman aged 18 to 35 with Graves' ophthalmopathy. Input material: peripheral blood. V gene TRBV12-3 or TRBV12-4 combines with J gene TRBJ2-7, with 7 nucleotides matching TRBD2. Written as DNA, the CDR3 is TGTGCCAGCAGTAGACTAGCTCCCTACGAGCAGTACTTC. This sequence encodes CASSRLAPYEQYF.